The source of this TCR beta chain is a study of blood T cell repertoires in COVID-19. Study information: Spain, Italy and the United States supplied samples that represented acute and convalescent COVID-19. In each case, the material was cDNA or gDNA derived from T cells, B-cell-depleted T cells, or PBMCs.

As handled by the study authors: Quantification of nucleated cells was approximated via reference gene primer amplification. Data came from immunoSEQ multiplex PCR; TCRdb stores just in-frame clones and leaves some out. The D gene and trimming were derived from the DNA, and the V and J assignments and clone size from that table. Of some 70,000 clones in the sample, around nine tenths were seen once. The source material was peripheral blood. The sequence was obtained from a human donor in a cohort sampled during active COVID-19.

The CDR3 protein is CASREGTTTNNEQFF. The CDR3 DNA follows: TGTGCCAGCAGAGAGGGGACTACAACCAACAATGAGCAGTTCTTC. V usage is TRBV6-5 and J usage is TRBJ2-1; 7 bases are shared with TRBD2. V lost 6 bases to trimming and J lost 5 bases; unmatched junction nucleotides: 10. The CDR3 is made up of 15 amino acids. Germline assignment: CDR1 MNHEY and CDR2 SVGAGI.